The 17 T cell receptor beta chains reported below all come from one sample, sequenced in a study of cytomegalovirus exposure and HLA in healthy donors. In the PCR, 60 Vbeta and 13 Jbeta primers were used. Sequencing was performed with immunoSEQ multiplex PCR; in TCRdb, only in-frame clones are kept and a portion is missing. The sample gives approximately 140,000 clones, 75% to 90% of which show up once; 5.5% to 6% is in the top ten. What was sequenced was PBMCs. The receptors shown here come from a woman aged 35 to 49 in good health and CMV-seropositive.

The count of this clone is one. This rearrangement joins TRBV5-1 to TRBJ2-7; D not certain. The CDR3 is 14 amino acids. The germline V gene has CDR1 SGHRS and CDR2 YFSETQ. V was cut by 0 bases and J by 0 bases, with 7 bases left in between. CDR3 in amino acids: CASSLAQFSYEQYF. The CDR3, as DNA: TGCGCCAGCAGCTTGGCTCAGTTCTCCTACGAGCAGTACTTC.

V is TRBV5-1 and J is TRBJ2-7; TRBD1 agrees at 7 bases. Losses at the gene ends were 0 bases for V and 0 bases for J; bases not matched to a gene: 6. Per germline, CDR1 SGHRS and CDR2 YFSETQ. This CDR3 has 16 residues. This chain's CDR3 is CASSLATGISSYEQYF. The CDR3 nucleotides read TGCGCCAGCAGCTTGGCGACAGGGATTAGCTCCTACGAGCAGTACTTC. Variable domain in full (rest from reference TRBV5-1 and TRBJ2-7): KAGVTQTPRYLIKTRGQQVTLSCSPISGHRSVSWYQQTPGQGLQFLFEYFSETQRNKGNFPGRFSGRQFSNSRSEMNVSTLELGDSALYLCASSLATGISSYEQYFGPGTRLTVT.

V is TRBV5-1 and J is TRBJ2-1, with TRBD2 identical over 12 bases. Germline V CDR1 and CDR2: SGHRS, YFSETQ. V shed 4 bases and J 2 bases; nucleotides not matched to a gene: 7. This CDR3 has 17 residues. This CDR3 reads CASSPTSGGQAYNEQFF. CDR3 coding DNA: TGCGCCAGCAGCCCGACTAGCGGGGGCCAGGCCTACAATGAGCAGTTCTTC.

The CDR3 reads CAWIQGSYEQYF. CDR3 sequence (DNA): TGTGCCTGGATACAGGGATCCTACGAGCAGTACTTC. The V call is TRBV30, the J call TRBJ2-7; D is perhaps TRBD1 (6 bases). V shed 4 bases and J shed 1 base, with 8 bases lying between them. This CDR3 has 12 amino acids. Per the germline V gene, CDR1 is GTSNPN and CDR2 is SVGIG (reference sequence).

The genes are TRBV28 and TRBJ1-4; D unresolved. V was clipped by 7 bases and J by 2 bases, with 11 bases between them. The CDR3 spans 14 residues. In germline, CDR1 is MDHEN, CDR2 SYDVKM. For the CDR3, the DNA is TGTGCCAGCATCTCCCCGGGGACTAATGAAAAACTGTTTTTT. It codes for CASISPGTNEKLFF. Variable domain in full (rest from reference TRBV28 and TRBJ1-4): DVKVTQSSRYLVKRTGEKVFLECVQDMDHENMFWYRQDPGLGLRLIYFSYDVKMKEKGDIPEGYSVSREKKERFSLILESASTNQTSMYLCASISPGTNEKLFFGSGTQLSVL.

V gene TRBV29-1 combines with J gene TRBJ2-1, with 11 nucleotides matching TRBD2. With V trimmed by 2 bases and J by 9 bases, 12 bases remained unmatched. Looked up from germline, CDR1 is SQVTM and CDR2 is ANQGSEA. This CDR3 region has 16 residues. CDR3 protein: CSVETLAGEAWGEQFF. The CDR3 bases are TGCAGCGTTGAAACACTAGCGGGAGAGGCATGGGGTGAGCAGTTCTTC.

The chain links TRBV7-3 to TRBJ2-3; TRBD2 matches at 12 bases. The CDR3 is made up of 18 amino acids. V was pared by 2 bases and J by 0 bases, with 6 bases of the junction left unmatched. In germline, CDR1 is SGHTA, CDR2 FQGTGA. The CDR3, as DNA: TGTGCCAGCAGCTTATATGGGGGGACTAGCGGGAGCACAGATACGCAGTATTTT. Amino acids: CASSLYGGTSGSTDTQYF.

In nucleotides, the CDR3 is TGCGCCAGCAGCTTGGGTAGCGGGGGGTTCCAAGAGACCCAGTACTTC. This translates into CASSLGSGGFQETQYF. The chain is built from TRBV5-1 and TRBJ2-5, with 10 bases that match TRBD2. The CDR3 consists of 16 residues. CDR1 and CDR2 (germline): SGHRS, YFSETQ. Trimming removed 0 bases from V and 1 base from J; junction bases left unmatched: 3.

About this clone: One junction end does not reproduce the germline sequence, and a read error may be involved. CDR3 sequence reads: CASSLADREGNEQFF. The CDR3 DNA reads TGTGCTAGCAGCTTAGCCGACAGGGAAGGGAATGAGCAGTTCTTC. This chain joins TRBV7-7 and TRBJ2-1; 7 bases map to TRBD1. Germline V gives CDR1 SSHAT, CDR2 FNYEAQ (reference sequence). The CDR3 is 15 residues long.

The chain has TRBV6-1 and TRBJ1-1; the D is unclear. V lost 0 bases to trimming and J lost 1 base, with 12 bases between them. Looked up from germline, CDR1 is MNHNS and CDR2 is SASEGT. The CDR3 runs to 16 residues. The CDR3 region has the DNA TGTGCCAGCAGTGAAGCGGCCCCCCTCAAGAACACTGAAGCTTTCTTT. Its translation is CASSEAAPLKNTEAFF.

The chain carries TRBV5-5 and TRBJ1-5, with D hard to call. V lost 5 bases, J lost 2 bases, and 14 bases lay in between. In germline, CDR1 is SGHKS, CDR2 YYEKEE (reference sequence). The CDR3 sequence is 15 residues long. CDR3 protein: CASSRSPEGNQPQHF. CDR3 bases: TGTGCCAGCAGTCGGAGTCCTGAAGGCAATCAGCCCCAGCATTTT.

The chain couples TRBV7-8 to TRBJ1-2, with TRBD1 as a possible D gene (6 bases). Trimming pared 3 bases from V and 5 bases from J, leaving 7 bases between. The CDR3 loop spans 12 amino acids. Germline CDR1 and CDR2: SGHVS and FQNEAQ. Written as DNA, the CDR3 is TGTGCCAGCAGCTTCGGACAGTATGGCTACACCTTC. It encodes CASSFGQYGYTF.

This chain joins TRBV23-1 and TRBJ2-7, with 8 nucleotides matching TRBD1. TRBV23-1 has ORF status, its function being uncertain. This CDR3 has 12 amino acids. The junction had 9 bases not matched to a gene; V was cut back by 8 bases and J by 9 bases. The CDR3 DNA reads as TGCGCCAGCCCAGGACAGGGCCGAGGGCAGTACTTC. Its protein product is CASPGQGRGQYF.

The chain carries TRBV6-5 and TRBJ1-4, with 9 bases lining up with TRBD1. This CDR3 is built from 15 residues. CDR1 is MNHEY and CDR2 is SVGAGI in the germline V gene. Losses at the gene ends were 5 bases for V and 8 bases for J; bases not matched to a gene: 9. The CDR3 here is CASSKQGARAEKLFF. The DNA of the CDR3 is TGTGCCAGCAGTAAACAGGGGGCCCGGGCCGAAAAACTGTTTTTT.

This sequence joins TRBV9 and TRBJ1-1; TRBD1 is a possible D gene (6 bases). The CDR3 has 14 residues. The germline V gene has CDR1 SGDLS and CDR2 YYNGEE. V was cut by 2 bases and J by 1 base, with 9 bases left in between. CDR3 amino acids: CASSVGTSNTEAFF. In DNA form, the CDR3 reads TGTGCCAGCAGCGTTGGGACATCGAACACTGAAGCTTTCTTT.

V and J are TRBV30 and TRBJ2-7; D is perhaps TRBD1 (5 bases). Germline V lookup: CDR1 GTSNPN, CDR2 SVGIG (reference sequence). Between the trimmed V and J ends, which lost 2 bases and 7 bases, there was a span of 15 bases. The CDR3 runs 13 residues. The CDR3 loop reads CAWSSSQALEQYF. The DNA for the CDR3 is TGTGCCTGGAGTTCCTCACAGGCACTAGAGCAGTACTTC.

The V gene is TRBV6-1, the J gene TRBJ1-6; tentative D call: TRBD1 (5 bases). The germline CDR1 and CDR2 sequences are MNHNS and SASEGT. This CDR3 region has 15 residues. V was cut by 2 bases and J by 10 bases, with 15 bases left in between. The CDR3 nucleotides are TGTGCCAGCAGTGAACCCGCAGGGCGGGGCTCACCCCTCCACTTT. Its protein is CASSEPAGRGSPLHF.